The clone carrying this TCR beta chain appeared a single time. As yet, its antigen is unknown. A single base separates this from a much larger clone, so it may be a read error. The data originate from a study of blood T cells in healthy people across ages. Study-wide points: Both higher diversity and more naive CD4+ cells marked long-lived donors when set against aged donors.

PCR was performed a second time for roughly 7 to 12 cycles using a sample-barcoded 5' primer and a J-beta primer mix. TCRdb called the 5' RACE reads again in MiXCR, with one record for every CDR3 protein. In the table there are more than 750,000 distinct CDR3 sequences, roughly 29% of which are singletons. This CDR3 comprises 15 residues. From germline, CDR1 is SGHRS and CDR2 YFSETQ. Trimming took off 5 bases at V and 8 bases at J, with 22 bases between the two ends. These same records also appear under a second study, on T cells of mothers and their children. This second study says: Every microgram of extracted RNA entered cDNA synthesis, around 1.4 ug per 15 ul. Amplification in the second PCR used the M1S primer, which added sample barcodes and 2-4 random nucleotides.

The material sequenced was blood. The rearrangement links TRBV5-1 to TRBJ1-2, with D unclear. This clonotype originated in a woman between 35 and 50 years old in good health. Here the CDR3 DNA reads TGCGCCAGCAGGGAAGACACCTTCCCTCGGTCGGGCTACACCTTC. It specifies CASREDTFPRSGYTF. Full variable domain (remainder filled in from reference TRBV5-1 and TRBJ1-2): KAGVTQTPRYLIKTRGQQVTLSCSPISGHRSVSWYQQTPGQGLQFLFEYFSETQRNKGNFPGRFSGRQFSNSRSEMNVSTLELGDSALYLCASREDTFPRSGYTFGSGTRLTVV.